Each of the 21 T cell receptor beta chains below was sequenced from the same sample in a study of T cells after somatic rescue of genetic block. Profiling relied on immunoSEQ multiplex PCR, and the TCRdb table lists in-frame clones only, not all of them. There are tens of thousands of clones in the sample; roughly 91% occur only once, and 2.5% to 3% lies in the top ten. Specimen: peripheral blood mononuclear cells (PBMCs). Receptors originate from a young man.

The chain links TRBV19 to TRBJ2-3; 9 nucleotides line up with TRBD2. The V segment lost 5 bases and the J segment 4 bases; nucleotides outside the gene matches: 10. The germline gives CDR1 LNHDA, CDR2 SQIVND (reference sequence). The CDR3 length is 16 residues. The CDR3 here is CASSAIAGAPADTQYF. CDR3 in DNA: TGTGCCAGTAGTGCCATAGCGGGAGCCCCGGCAGATACGCAGTATTTT.

The chain links TRBV7-9 to TRBJ1-1; D unresolved. Germline V lookup: CDR1 SEHNR, CDR2 FQNEAQ (reference sequence). This CDR3 is 15 amino acids long. Trimming took 5 bases from V and 0 from J, leaving 13 bases between them. The CDR3 sequence is CASSHFGQLNTEAFF. The CDR3 region has the DNA TGTGCCAGCAGCCACTTCGGGCAGCTGAACACTGAAGCTTTCTTT.

The gene calls are TRBV7-8 and TRBJ2-3, with 7 bases matching TRBD2. Germline trimming cut 2 bases from V and 2 bases from J; bases unmatched to any gene: 7. The CDR3 contains 16 residues. Germline V gives CDR1 SGHVS, CDR2 FQNEAQ. The CDR3 sequence is CASSLLTSAYTDTQYF. For the CDR3, the DNA is TGTGCCAGCAGCTTACTAACTAGCGCCTACACAGATACGCAGTATTTT.

This rearrangement joins TRBV13 to TRBJ2-7; TRBD2 might be the D (6 bases). In germline, CDR1 is PRHDT, CDR2 FYEKMQ (reference sequence). The CDR3 has 16 residues. V lost 1 base to trimming and J lost 1 base, with 14 bases between them. The CDR3 DNA reads as TGTGCCAGCAGCTTAGTAGGAGAAGGGACTTCCTACGAGCAGTACTTC. It codes for CASSLVGEGTSYEQYF.

The chain has TRBV4-2 and TRBJ1-2; D not resolved. V was clipped by 0 bases and J by 3 bases, with 11 bases between them. The length of the CDR3 is 15 residues. Per germline, CDR1 LGHNA and CDR2 YNFKEQ. In nucleotides, the CDR3 is TGTGCCAGCAGCCAAGAGACGGGAGAGGACTATGGCTACACCTTC. Encoded protein: CASSQETGEDYGYTF.

This clone appeared a single time. J is TRBJ2-5 and V is TRBV19; D unclear. Germline CDR1 LNHDA, CDR2 SQIVND (reference sequence). The CDR3 spans 11 residues. Trimming removed 2 bases from V and 4 bases from J, with 2 bases in between. The CDR3 here is CASSITETQYF. Here the CDR3 DNA reads TGTGCCAGTAGTATAACAGAGACCCAGTACTTC.

V is TRBV5-1 and J is TRBJ2-3, with D possibly being TRBD1 (6 bases). Germline lookup yields CDR1 SGHRS and CDR2 YFSETQ. The CDR3 length is 16 residues. V was clipped by 3 bases and J by 4 bases, with 18 bases between them. The CDR3 DNA sequence: TGCGCCAGCAGCTCTCTGAGCAGGGGAATATCAGATACGCAGTATTTT. This translates into CASSSLSRGISDTQYF.

The genes are TRBV18 and TRBJ2-5; D not resolved. The CDR3 loop spans 15 amino acids. CDR1 KGHSH and CDR2 LQKENI come from the germline V gene. The V end lost 3 bases, the J end lost 2 bases, and 13 bases lay between the germline ends. CDR3 sequence reads: CASSPPNRAQETQYF. The CDR3 nucleotides read TGTGCCAGCTCACCGCCGAACAGAGCGCAAGAGACCCAGTACTTC.

CDR3 nucleotides: TGTGCCAGTAGTATAGTGGTTGGCTACGAGCAGTACTTC. Its translation is CASSIVVGYEQYF. V gene TRBV19 combines with J gene TRBJ2-7, with D uncertain. Trimming removed 1 base at V and 3 bases at J, with 7 bases between. The CDR3 is 13 residues long. Germline assignment: CDR1 LNHDA and CDR2 SQIVND (reference sequence).

This chain joins TRBV27 and TRBJ2-7, with unresolved D. Germline V gene sequence: CDR1 MNHEY, CDR2 SMNVEV (reference sequence). With 3 bases removed from V and 2 bases from J, the gap between germline ends came to 8 bases. The CDR3 covers 13 residues. CDR3 in DNA: TGTGCCAGCAGTTTTAGGAAAACCTACGAGCAGTACTTC. Translating it yields CASSFRKTYEQYF.

J is TRBJ2-2 and V is TRBV6-5, with 13 bases aligning to TRBD2. Per the germline V gene, CDR1 is MNHEY and CDR2 is SVGAGI. Germline trimming cut 6 bases from V and 6 bases from J; bases unmatched to any gene: 4. The CDR3 has 15 amino acids. CDR3 protein: CASRAGTSGAGELFF. The CDR3 bases are TGTGCCAGCAGGGCCGGGACTAGCGGGGCCGGGGAGCTGTTTTTT.

This sequence joins TRBV6-6 and TRBJ1-1; TRBD1 agrees at 8 bases. Trimming cost V 5 bases and J 6 bases; bases outside gene matches: 11. The CDR3 is 15 amino acids. From germline, CDR1 is MNHNY and CDR2 SVGAGI (reference sequence). Here the CDR3 reads CASSDRQGFDPEAFF. DNA for the CDR3: TGTGCCAGCAGTGATCGACAGGGGTTCGATCCTGAAGCTTTCTTT.

The V gene is TRBV9, the J gene TRBJ2-7; TRBD1 is a possible D gene (5 bases). Trimming stripped 1 base from V and 0 bases from J, with 11 bases between. The CDR3 has 15 amino acids. The germline V gene encodes CDR1 SGDLS and CDR2 YYNGEE. CDR3 region: CASSVTGSSSYEQYF. As DNA, the CDR3 is TGTGCCAGCAGCGTAACAGGTTCTAGCTCCTACGAGCAGTACTTC.

The chain links TRBV7-9 to TRBJ2-1, with 10 bases identical to TRBD2. After removal of 0 bases from V and 1 base from J, the junction contained 3 bases not matched to a gene. This CDR3 comprises 17 residues. The V gene's germline CDR1 is SEHNR and CDR2 FQNEAQ (reference sequence). CDR3: CASSLAVAGGSYNEQFF. CDR3 bases: TGTGCCAGCAGCTTAGCGGTAGCGGGAGGATCCTACAATGAGCAGTTCTTC.

This clone is a singleton in its sample. The J gene is TRBJ2-5, the V gene TRBV6-1; 9 nucleotides align to TRBD2. This CDR3 has 13 amino acids. Germline-derived CDR1 and CDR2 are MNHNS and SASEGT. Trimming took 1 base from V and 11 from J; bases not matched to a gene: 5. CDR3 nucleotide sequence: TGTGCCAGCAGTGAAGGTGTGGCGGGGGGGCAGTACTTC. Protein product: CASSEGVAGGQYF.

V and J are TRBV4-1 and TRBJ2-7; D perhaps matches TRBD1 (6 bases). Trimming removed 1 base at V and 5 bases at J, with 18 bases between. Germline V CDR1 and CDR2: MGHRA, YSYEKL. CDR3 length: 16 residues. The CDR3 DNA reads as TGCGCCAGCAGCCAAGTTCCCGACAGGCCCGGCGACGAGCAGTACTTC. This translates into CASSQVPDRPGDEQYF.

The chain joins TRBV5-1 to TRBJ1-2; the D is unclear. Germline CDR1 SGHRS, CDR2 YFSETQ. V was trimmed by 0 bases and J by 6 bases, leaving 9 bases between them. The CDR3 has 13 residues. CDR3 loop: CASSLGPGNGYTF. Written as DNA, the CDR3 is TGCGCCAGCAGCTTGGGTCCGGGTAATGGCTACACCTTC.

The chain combines TRBV15 with TRBJ2-6, with D unclear. The CDR3 is made up of 16 amino acids. Trimming left V 0 bases short and J 4 bases short, with 10 bases between. CDR1 is LNHNV and CDR2 is YYDKDF in the germline V gene (reference sequence). CDR3: CATSRDFRAGANVLTF. CDR3 bases: TGTGCCACCAGCAGAGATTTCCGGGCCGGGGCCAACGTCCTGACTTTC.

The V gene is TRBV29-1, the J gene TRBJ2-5; 11 nucleotides agree with TRBD1. The CDR3 is 13 residues long. With 5 bases clipped from V and 10 bases from J, the junction kept 9 bases outside the gene matches. Germline V gene sequence: CDR1 SQVTM, CDR2 ANQGSEA. The CDR3 coding sequence is TGCAGCGTTAGAGGACAGGGGGCGGTGGGCCAGTACTTC. Its protein is CSVRGQGAVGQYF. The full variable domain, completed using reference TRBV29-1 and TRBJ2-5, is SAVISQKPSRDICQRGTSLTIQCQVDSQVTMMFWYRQQPGQSLTLIATANQGSEATYESGFVIDKFPISRPNLTFSTLTVSNMSPEDSSIYLCSVRGQGAVGQYFGPGTRLLVL.

This clone was counted a single time. The J gene is TRBJ2-2, the V gene TRBV4-1; 10 positions match TRBD1. V gave up 5 bases and J gave up 3 bases; unmatched junction bases: 0. This CDR3 has 14 residues. The germline CDR1 and CDR2 sequences are MGHRA and YSYEKL. In DNA form, the CDR3 reads TGCGCCAGCAGCGGGACAGGGGACACCGGGGAGCTGTTTTTT. Residues: CASSGTGDTGELFF.

The CDR3 region is CASSPRPGRETQYF. In DNA form, the CDR3 reads TGTGCCAGCTCACCACGACCAGGGCGAGAGACCCAGTACTTC. The chain combines TRBV18 with TRBJ2-5; maybe TRBD1 (5 bases). Germline V gene sequence: CDR1 KGHSH, CDR2 LQKENI. This CDR3 region has 14 residues. Trimming removed 1 base from V and 4 bases from J, with 10 bases in between. The full variable domain, its missing parts supplied by reference TRBV18 and TRBJ2-5, is NAGVMQNPRHLVRRRGQEARLRCSPMKGHSHVYWYRQLPEEGLKFMVYLQKENIIDESGMPKERFSAEFPKEGPSILRIQQVVRGDSAAYFCASSPRPGRETQYFGPGTRLLVL.